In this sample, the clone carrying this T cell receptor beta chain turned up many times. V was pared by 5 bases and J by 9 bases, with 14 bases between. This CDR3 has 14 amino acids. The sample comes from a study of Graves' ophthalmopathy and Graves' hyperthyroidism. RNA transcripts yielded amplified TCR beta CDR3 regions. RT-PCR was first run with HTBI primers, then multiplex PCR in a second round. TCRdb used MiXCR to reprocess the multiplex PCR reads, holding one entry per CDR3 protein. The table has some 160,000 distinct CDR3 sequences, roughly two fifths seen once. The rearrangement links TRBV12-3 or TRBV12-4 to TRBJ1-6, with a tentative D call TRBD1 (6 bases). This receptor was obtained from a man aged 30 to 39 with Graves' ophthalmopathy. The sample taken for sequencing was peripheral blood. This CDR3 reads CASSPPGGGSPLHF. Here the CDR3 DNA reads TGTGCCAGCAGTCCCCCGGGGGGCGGTTCACCCCTCCACTTT.